This T cell receptor beta chain came from a study of cytomegalovirus exposure and HLA in healthy donors. Study-wide results and limits: It was about 150 TCR beta chains that were listed as cytomegalovirus-associated. The TCR clusters that emerged in the first cohort tended, a later analysis found, to co-occur in the 120 or so validation repertoires. Some public TCRs appeared in many individuals, while most sequences were rare.

The donors were in the approximately 130-subject validation cohort; that cohort was separate from the roughly 700-subject first cohort. Repertoires were generated with immunoSEQ multiplex PCR, while TCRdb's copy carries only in-frame clones and drops some. The sample holds over 100,000 clones, approximately 94% seen once. Of note for this clone: The antigen is unknown.

This CDR3 contains 17 residues. Trimming cost V 1 base and J 5 bases, with 19 bases left between them. Per germline, CDR1 SGDLS and CDR2 YYNGEE. The receptor was derived from a woman between 18 and 30 years old in good health and CMV-seronegative. The gene calls are TRBV9 and TRBJ2-1; D is possibly TRBD2 (5 bases). Material for sequencing was PBMCs. In DNA, the CDR3 is TGTGCCAGCAGCGTAAGCCGGGGAAGCGCATCCGACAATGAGCAGTTCTTC. Amino acid sequence: CASSVSRGSASDNEQFF. Drawing the rest from reference TRBV9 and TRBJ2-1, the complete variable domain is DSGVTQTPKHLITATGQRVTLRCSPRSGDLSVYWYQQSLDQGLQFLIQYYNGEERAKGNILERFSAQQFPDLHSELNLSSLELGDSALYFCASSVSRGSASDNEQFFGPGTRLTVL.